This T cell receptor (beta chain) derives from a study of blood T cell repertoires in COVID-19. Study summary: The analysed material was cDNA or gDNA that came from T cells, B-cell-depleted T cells, or PBMCs.

Per the authors' pipeline: By means of reference gene primer amplification, nucleated cell counts were estimated. Profiled with immunoSEQ multiplex PCR; TCRdb holds only in-frame clones, not every one. V, J and clone size are taken as reported in that table, and D and trimming were inferred from the DNA itself. In the table there are 200,000 to 300,000 clones, nearly 85% of which are singletons. Germline CDR1 reads GTSNPN; CDR2 reads SVGIG (reference sequence). With 1 base clipped from V and 4 bases from J, the junction kept 5 bases outside the gene matches. CDR3 length: 15 amino acids. This chain uses TRBV30 with TRBJ1-2; TRBD1 aligns across 11 bases. Sequencing was carried out using peripheral blood. The origin of this receptor is a human donor in a cohort sampled during active COVID-19. The CDR3: CAWSAGTGGPYGYTF. The CDR3 DNA reads TGTGCCTGGAGTGCCGGGACAGGGGGACCCTATGGCTACACCTTC.